The 21 T cell receptor beta chains given below trace back to one sample, sequenced in a study of CD8 T cells in ankylosing spondylitis. MiXCR, run by TCRdb on the 5' RACE reads, gives a single entry per CDR3 protein. This sample has around 300,000 distinct CDR3 sequences, with roughly 10% found just once. The sequencing input was blood, either unsorted or a sorted T cell fraction (not recorded which). All receptors derive from a female donor with ankylosing spondylitis or in good health (not recorded which).

This clonotype was seen ten or more times. The genes are TRBV5-1 and TRBJ2-3; D possibly corresponds to TRBD2 (5 bases). V was cut by 0 bases and J by 2 bases, with 13 bases left in between. The CDR3 spans 16 residues. Germline loops: CDR1 SGHRS, CDR2 YFSETQ. CDR3 nucleotide sequence: TGCGCCAGCAGCTTGGACCCCGCGGGTCTCACAGATACGCAGTATTTT. Protein: CASSLDPAGLTDTQYF.

This clonotype appeared many times. V is TRBV15 and J is TRBJ2-7, with D uncertain. The V and J ends lost 0 bases and 4 bases respectively, with 7 bases between them. In germline, CDR1 is LNHNV, CDR2 YYDKDF (reference sequence). CDR3 length: 13 amino acids. CDR3: CATSRDWGYEQYF. Written as DNA, the CDR3 is TGTGCCACCAGCAGAGATTGGGGTTACGAGCAGTACTTC.

In this sample, this clonotype turned up many times. This sequence joins TRBV20-1 and TRBJ1-5; 9 nucleotides agree with TRBD1. Trimming cost V 4 bases and J 6 bases; bases outside gene matches: 10. This CDR3 contains 15 residues. Germline CDR1 reads DFQATT; CDR2 reads SNEGSKA (reference sequence). This CDR3 reads CSATRGQGPGQPQHF. The CDR3 bases are TGCAGTGCTACGCGGGGACAGGGTCCGGGTCAGCCCCAGCATTTT.

This chain links TRBV19 with TRBJ2-7, with 8 bases aligning to TRBD1. CDR3 length: 15 amino acids. Losses at the gene ends were 5 bases for V and 5 bases for J; bases not matched to a gene: 11. Germline CDR1 reads LNHDA; CDR2 reads SQIVND (reference sequence). The CDR3 here is CASSVDQGAINEQYF. The CDR3 DNA follows: TGTGCCAGTAGTGTCGACCAGGGGGCGATCAACGAGCAGTACTTC.

This clonotype was observed at least ten times. The chain carries TRBV7-2 and TRBJ2-5, with D possibly TRBD1 on 6 matching bases. CDR1 and CDR2 (germline): SGHTA, FQGNSA. The CDR3 covers 17 residues. V lost 0 bases and J 0 bases, leaving 14 bases between the germline ends. CDR3 amino acids: CASSLARDRWYQETQYF. The CDR3 DNA reads TGTGCCAGCAGCTTAGCGAGAGACAGGTGGTACCAAGAGACCCAGTACTTC.

In this sample, this clonotype turned up many times. DNA of the CDR3: TGTGCCAGCAGCCCCCAGTTTACCGGGGAGCTGTTTTTT. Protein: CASSPQFTGELFF. The chain recombines TRBV13 with TRBJ2-2; no firm D call. There are 13 residues in the CDR3. Trimming removed 5 bases at V and 5 bases at J, with 9 bases between. Germline V gene lookup returns CDR1 PRHDT and CDR2 FYEKMQ (reference sequence).

This clonotype was seen a handful of times. This sequence joins TRBV7-8 and TRBJ2-1; maybe TRBD1 (6 bases). The V and J ends lost 5 bases and 8 bases respectively, with 19 bases between them. CDR3 length equals 15 residues. Looked up from germline, CDR1 is SGHVS and CDR2 is FQNEAQ. The CDR3, as DNA: TGTGCCAGCAGCCTCAACCCCGGGACAATCTATGAGCAGTTCTTC. Translating it yields CASSLNPGTIYEQFF.

The sample holds a few counts of this clonotype. V usage is TRBV12-3 or TRBV12-4 and J usage is TRBJ1-4; maybe TRBD1 (6 bases). Trimming left V 2 bases short and J 3 bases short, with 13 bases between. The CDR3 has 16 residues. In DNA form, the CDR3 reads TGTGCCAGCAGTTTAAGGGTCGGGGGCTCTAATGAAAAACTGTTTTTT. Amino acids: CASSLRVGGSNEKLFF.

The chain joins TRBV7-2 to TRBJ1-5; D may be TRBD1 (5 bases). In germline, CDR1 is SGHTA, CDR2 FQGNSA. V dropped 3 bases and J dropped 6 bases, with 15 bases sitting between them. CDR3 length: 15 residues. The CDR3 region is CASSFTSGGSQPQHF. The CDR3 coding sequence is TGTGCCAGCAGCTTCACCTCGGGGGGGAGTCAGCCCCAGCATTTT.

This clonotype was recorded at least ten times. The chain links TRBV29-1 to TRBJ1-5; a weak D match, TRBD1 (6 bases). This CDR3 has 13 residues. Trimming shortened V by 7 bases and J by 4 bases, and 14 bases separated the two germline ends. Germline V lookup: CDR1 SQVTM, CDR2 ANQGSEA. The DNA for the CDR3 is TGCAGCGGATCAACAGGGAAAAATCAGCCCCAGCATTTT. This encodes CSGSTGKNQPQHF.

The CDR3 coding sequence is TGTGCCAGCAGCATGGACAGGGAAGAGACCCAGTACTTC. Translating it yields CASSMDREETQYF. V is TRBV7-3 and J is TRBJ2-5; 8 positions match TRBD1. From germline, CDR1 is SGHTA and CDR2 FQGTGA. This CDR3 has 13 residues. V shed 5 bases and J 3 bases; nucleotides not matched to a gene: 2.

This clonotype was seen ten or more times. This chain uses TRBV28 with TRBJ1-2, with unresolved D. The V gene's germline CDR1 is MDHEN and CDR2 SYDVKM. The ends were cut back, 9 bases at V and 2 bases at J, with 19 bases in the middle. The CDR3 runs to 15 residues. The CDR3 protein is CASRAVGSGNYGYTF. CDR3 nucleotides: TGTGCCAGTCGGGCGGTCGGGTCTGGGAACTATGGCTACACCTTC.

This clonotype was found many times. This rearrangement joins TRBV20-1 to TRBJ1-2; D is uncertain. The CDR3 length is 11 residues. In germline, CDR1 is DFQATT, CDR2 SNEGSKA (reference sequence). Trimming took 4 bases from V and 5 from J, leaving 8 bases between them. The CDR3 nucleotides read TGCAGTGCTAACGGCCTTTATGGCTACACCTTC. Translation gives CSANGLYGYTF.

The V and J genes are TRBV28 and TRBJ2-2, with D perhaps matching TRBD1 or TRBD2 (5 bases each). V was clipped by 6 bases and J by 5 bases, with 25 bases between them. CDR3 length: 18 amino acids. Germline V CDR1 and CDR2: MDHEN, SYDVKM. CDR3 protein: CASRGEMWRASGTGELFF. The CDR3 nucleotides are TGTGCCAGCAGAGGGGAGATGTGGCGGGCGAGTGGGACCGGGGAGCTGTTTTTT.

This clonotype was picked up many times. The V gene is TRBV5-1, the J gene TRBJ2-6; no firm D call. Trimming stripped 4 bases from V and 0 bases from J, with 5 bases between. The CDR3 has 14 residues. Germline V gene lookup returns CDR1 SGHRS and CDR2 YFSETQ. CDR3: CASSDRSGANVLTF. CDR3 nucleotides: TGCGCCAGCAGCGACCGCTCTGGGGCCAACGTCCTGACTTTC.

The V call is TRBV3-1, the J call TRBJ2-2; D is undetermined. Germline-derived CDR1 and CDR2 are LGHDT and YNNKEL (reference sequence). This CDR3 contains 13 residues. The V gene lost 4 bases and the J gene lost 6 bases, with 9 bases spanning the gap. This CDR3 reads CASSPGSAGELFF. In DNA form, the CDR3 reads TGTGCCAGCAGCCCCGGCTCGGCCGGGGAGCTGTTTTTT.

This clonotype was counted many times. The chain combines TRBV20-1 with TRBJ1-5, with 7 bases identical to TRBD1. CDR1 is DFQATT and CDR2 is SNEGSKA in the germline V gene (reference sequence). The CDR3 is made up of 13 amino acids. The trim removed 6 bases at V and 2 bases at J, leaving 4 bases unmatched. Here the CDR3 DNA reads TGCAGTGCCAGGACAGGCCGCAATCAGCCCCAGCATTTT. Amino acid sequence: CSARTGRNQPQHF.

This clonotype was recorded many times. The chain recombines TRBV20-1 with TRBJ2-1; 10 nucleotides line up with TRBD2. Per germline, CDR1 DFQATT and CDR2 SNEGSKA (reference sequence). Trimming at V came to 0 bases and at J to 4 bases, leaving 9 bases not matched to a gene. CDR3 length: 17 residues. The CDR3 sequence: CSARDGETSGEYNEQFF. The CDR3 DNA reads TGCAGTGCTAGAGATGGGGAAACTAGCGGGGAGTACAATGAGCAGTTCTTC.

This clonotype was observed at least ten times. V is TRBV5-1 and J is TRBJ2-7; 10 bases are shared with TRBD2. CDR3 length equals 15 residues. The V gene end was trimmed by 0 bases and the J gene end by 4 bases; junction bases not matched to a gene: 4. Germline CDR1 reads SGHRS; CDR2 reads YFSETQ. The CDR3 here is CASSLEGTSDYEQYF. Here the CDR3 DNA reads TGCGCCAGCAGCTTGGAAGGGACTAGCGATTACGAGCAGTACTTC.

The chain combines TRBV11-1 with TRBJ2-1, with 8 bases aligning to TRBD2. The J segment lost 2 bases and the V segment lost 8 bases, leaving 2 bases of the junction unmatched. This CDR3 comprises 13 residues. Looked up from germline, CDR1 is SGHAT and CDR2 is FQDESV (reference sequence). The CDR3 here is CASRGLAYNEQFF. As DNA, the CDR3 is TGTGCCAGCCGGGGACTAGCCTACAATGAGCAGTTCTTC.

This clonotype was picked up many times. The gene calls are TRBV10-3 and TRBJ2-7; D is uncertain. Trimming shortened V by 3 bases and J by 6 bases, and 12 bases separated the two germline ends. The CDR3 has 13 amino acids. Germline lookup yields CDR1 ENHRY and CDR2 SYGVKD. The chain's CDR3 is CAISEDGTGEQYF. For the CDR3, the DNA is TGTGCCATCAGTGAAGATGGAACGGGCGAGCAGTACTTC.